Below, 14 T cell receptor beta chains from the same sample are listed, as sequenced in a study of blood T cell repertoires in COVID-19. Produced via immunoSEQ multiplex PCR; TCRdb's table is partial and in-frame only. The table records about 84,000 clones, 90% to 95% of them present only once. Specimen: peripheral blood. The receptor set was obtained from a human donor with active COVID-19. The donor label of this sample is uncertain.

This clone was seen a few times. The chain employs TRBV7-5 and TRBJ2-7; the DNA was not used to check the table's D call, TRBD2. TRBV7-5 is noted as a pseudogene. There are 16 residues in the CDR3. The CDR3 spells CARSLIRTSGRSQQYF. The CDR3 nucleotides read TGTGCCAGAAGCTTGATCCGGACTAGCGGGAGGTCCCAGCAGTACTTC.

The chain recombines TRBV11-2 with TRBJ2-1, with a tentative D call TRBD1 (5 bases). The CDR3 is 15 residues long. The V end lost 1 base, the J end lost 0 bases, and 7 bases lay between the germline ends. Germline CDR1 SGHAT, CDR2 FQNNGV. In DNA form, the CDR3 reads TGTGCCAGCAGCTTAGGTGGGGCCTCCTACAATGAGCAGTTCTTC. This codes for CASSLGGASYNEQFF. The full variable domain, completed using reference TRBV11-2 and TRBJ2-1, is EAGVAQSPRYKIIEKRQSVAFWCNPISGHATLYWYQQILGQGPKLLIQFQNNGVVDDSQLPKDRFSAERLKGVDSTLKIQPAKLEDSAVYLCASSLGGASYNEQFFGPGTRLTVL.

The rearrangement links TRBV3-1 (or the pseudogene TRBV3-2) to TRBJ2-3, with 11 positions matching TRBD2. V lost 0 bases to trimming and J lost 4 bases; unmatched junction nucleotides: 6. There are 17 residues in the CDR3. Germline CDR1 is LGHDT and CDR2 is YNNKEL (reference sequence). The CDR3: CASSQDPSGGYADTQYF. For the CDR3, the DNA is TGTGCCAGCAGCCAAGATCCTAGCGGGGGGTATGCAGATACGCAGTATTTT.

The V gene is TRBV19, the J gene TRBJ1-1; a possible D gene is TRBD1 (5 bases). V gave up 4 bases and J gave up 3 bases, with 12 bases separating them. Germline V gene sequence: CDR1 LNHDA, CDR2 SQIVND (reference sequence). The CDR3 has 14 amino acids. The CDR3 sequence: CASSKGAWDTEAFF. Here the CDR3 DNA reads TGTGCCAGTAGTAAAGGGGCTTGGGACACTGAAGCTTTCTTT.

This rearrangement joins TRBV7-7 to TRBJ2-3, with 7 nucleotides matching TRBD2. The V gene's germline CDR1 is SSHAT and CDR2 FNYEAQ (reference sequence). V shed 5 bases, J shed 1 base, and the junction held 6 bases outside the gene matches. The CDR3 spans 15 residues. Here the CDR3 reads CASSPSAGGTDTQYF. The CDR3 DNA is TGTGCCAGCAGCCCCTCTGCGGGGGGCACAGATACGCAGTATTTT.

The CDR3 coding sequence is TGTGCCAGCAGACCCCAGGGGGAGGAGACCCAGTACTTC. Protein: CASRPQGEETQYF. This chain uses TRBV9 with TRBJ2-5; 7 bases are a match to TRBD1. After removal of 5 bases from V and 5 bases from J, the junction contained 6 bases not matched to a gene. Per germline, CDR1 SGDLS and CDR2 YYNGEE. The CDR3 is made up of 13 amino acids. Supplemented by reference TRBV9 and TRBJ2-5, the full variable domain reads DSGVTQTPKHLITATGQRVTLRCSPRSGDLSVYWYQQSLDQGLQFLIQYYNGEERAKGNILERFSAQQFPDLHSELNLSSLELGDSALYFCASRPQGEETQYFGPGTRLLVL.

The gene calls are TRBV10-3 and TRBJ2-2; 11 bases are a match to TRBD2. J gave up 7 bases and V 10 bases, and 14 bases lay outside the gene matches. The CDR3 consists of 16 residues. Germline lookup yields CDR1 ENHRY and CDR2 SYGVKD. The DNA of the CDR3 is TGTGCCACCTGCCCAATAGCGGGAGGGCCTAGCGGGGAGCTGTTTTTT. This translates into CATCPIAGGPSGELFF.

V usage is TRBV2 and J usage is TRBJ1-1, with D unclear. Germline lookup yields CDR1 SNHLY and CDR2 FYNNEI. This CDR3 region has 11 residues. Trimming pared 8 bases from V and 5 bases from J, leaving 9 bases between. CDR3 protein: CASEESTEAFF. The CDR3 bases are TGTGCCAGCGAGGAGAGTACTGAAGCTTTCTTT.

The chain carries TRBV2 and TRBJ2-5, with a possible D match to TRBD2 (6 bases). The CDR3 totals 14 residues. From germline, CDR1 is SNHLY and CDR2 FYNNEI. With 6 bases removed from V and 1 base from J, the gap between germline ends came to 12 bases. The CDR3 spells CASRDGTSQETQYF. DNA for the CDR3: TGTGCCAGCAGGGACGGGACTTCCCAAGAGACCCAGTACTTC.

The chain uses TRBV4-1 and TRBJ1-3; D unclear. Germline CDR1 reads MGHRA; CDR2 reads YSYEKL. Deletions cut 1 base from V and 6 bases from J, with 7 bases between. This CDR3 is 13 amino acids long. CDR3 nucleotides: TGCGCCAGCAGCCAAGTCACAACAAACACCATATATTTT. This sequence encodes CASSQVTTNTIYF.

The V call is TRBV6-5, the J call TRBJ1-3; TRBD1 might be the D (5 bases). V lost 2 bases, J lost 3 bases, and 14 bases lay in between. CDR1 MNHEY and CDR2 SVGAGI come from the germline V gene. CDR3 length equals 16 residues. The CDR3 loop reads CASSYGGGVDGNTIYF. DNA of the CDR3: TGTGCCAGCAGTTACGGGGGGGGAGTGGATGGAAACACCATATATTTT.

CDR3 nucleotides: TGTGCCAGCAGCCGAAATGCGGGGAATGAGCAGTTCTTC. Its translation: CASSRNAGNEQFF. The V gene is TRBV27, the J gene TRBJ2-1; TRBD2 is a possible D gene (6 bases). The V gene's germline CDR1 is MNHEY and CDR2 SMNVEV (reference sequence). V was shortened by 6 bases and J by 7 bases, with 13 bases between the two germline ends. The length of the CDR3 is 13 residues.

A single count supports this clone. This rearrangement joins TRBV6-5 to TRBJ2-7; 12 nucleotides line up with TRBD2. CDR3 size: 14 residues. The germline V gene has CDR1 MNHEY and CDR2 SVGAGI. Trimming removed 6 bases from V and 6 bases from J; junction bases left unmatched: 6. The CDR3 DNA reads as TGTGCCAGCAGCCTAGCGGGGGGGCGCCGCGAGCAGTACTTC. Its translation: CASSLAGGRREQYF.

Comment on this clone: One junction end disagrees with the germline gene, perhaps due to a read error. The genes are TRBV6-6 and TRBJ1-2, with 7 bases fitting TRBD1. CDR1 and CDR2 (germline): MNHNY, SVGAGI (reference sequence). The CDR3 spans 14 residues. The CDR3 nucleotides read TGTGCCAGCAGATACTTACAGGGGAGCTATGGCTACACCTTC. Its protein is CASRYLQGSYGYTF.